This T cell receptor beta chain was documented in a study of T cells in Graves' hyperthyroidism and ophthalmopathy. The study's findings and limits: Blood samples included most of the expanded thyroid clonotypes exceeding 0.001.

Germline CDR1 SGDLS, CDR2 YYNGEE. This CDR3 contains 17 residues. Germline trimming cut 0 bases from V and 7 bases from J; bases unmatched to any gene: 7. Template material for amplifying TCR beta CDR3 regions consisted of RNA transcripts. Initially, a first-round RT-PCR of the TCR CDR3 employed the HTBI primer set. TCRdb itself ran the multiplex PCR reads through MiXCR, one entry per CDR3 protein. Here the sample spans around 440,000 distinct CDR3 sequences, 15% to 19% being singletons. Concerning this clonotype itself: Its antigen is not identified.

It was considered stable Graves' hyperthyroidism when ophthalmopathy did not progress within 18 months. The diagnostic basis comprised clinical symptoms, serum thyroxine and TRAb, thyroid ultrasound and orbital computed tomography. Source material for PBMCs was about 10 ml fresh peripheral blood. The clonotype comes from a young woman with Graves' hyperthyroidism. The sample was blood. The V gene is TRBV9, the J gene TRBJ2-4; the match to TRBD2 covers 13 bases. In DNA, the CDR3 is TGTGCCAGCAGCGTAGCCGGGACTAGCGGGAATAGGAACATTCAGTACTTC. This translates into CASSVAGTSGNRNIQYF.